This T cell receptor (beta chain) was found in a study of spatial heterogeneity in lung cancer. Whole-study findings and limits: Tallies of expanded TCRs, which were sorted into ubiquitous and regional groups, correlated with counts of ubiquitous and regional nonsynonymous mutations, respectively. Intratumoral expanded alpha and beta TCR counts were found to track tumor mutation counts.

TCRdb fed the 5' RACE reads into MiXCR, producing one record per CDR3 protein. The sample holds more than 15,000 distinct CDR3 sequences, around 6.5% seen once. As for time point: sample taken at primary tumor resection. Samples were donated by 72 untreated early-stage non-small cell lung cancer patients. This clonotype appeared many times. What it binds is not known. Germline V gene data show CDR1 as MDHEN and CDR2 as SYDVKM. V was pared by 6 bases and J by 4 bases, with 7 bases between. The CDR3 has 12 residues. The sequencing here drew on lung tumor tissue, taken at surgery. The genes are TRBV28 and TRBJ1-5; D possibly corresponds to TRBD1 (5 bases). This receptor was taken from a female donor with early-stage non-small cell lung cancer. As DNA, the CDR3 is TGTGCCAGCAGGGGGGGTAATCAGCCCCAGCATTTT. Amino acids: CASRGGNQPQHF.